This TCR beta chain was identified during a study of cytomegalovirus exposure and HLA in healthy donors. The V gene's germline CDR1 is SNHLY and CDR2 FYNNEI. The CDR3 runs to 14 residues. Germline trimming cut 7 bases from V and 5 bases from J; bases unmatched to any gene: 4. The PCR contained 60 Vbeta and 13 Jbeta primers. Sequenced by immunoSEQ multiplex PCR; TCRdb stores in-frame clones only, minus some. The sample has about 110,000 clones, approximately 80% seen once. The sequence was obtained from a man aged 25-40 years in good health and CMV-seronegative. The sequenced sample was PBMCs. V usage is TRBV2 and J usage is TRBJ2-1; TRBD2 matches at 11 bases. The CDR3 DNA is TGTGCCAGCACCTCGGGACTAGCGGACAATGAGCAGTTCTTC. Translating it yields CASTSGLADNEQFF. The whole variable domain, filled in from reference TRBV2 and TRBJ2-1, reads EPEVTQTPSHQVTQMGQEVILRCVPISNHLYFYWYRQILGQKVEFLVSFYNNEISEKSEIFDDQFSVERPDGSNFTLKIRSTKLEDSAMYFCASTSGLADNEQFFGPGTRLTVL.